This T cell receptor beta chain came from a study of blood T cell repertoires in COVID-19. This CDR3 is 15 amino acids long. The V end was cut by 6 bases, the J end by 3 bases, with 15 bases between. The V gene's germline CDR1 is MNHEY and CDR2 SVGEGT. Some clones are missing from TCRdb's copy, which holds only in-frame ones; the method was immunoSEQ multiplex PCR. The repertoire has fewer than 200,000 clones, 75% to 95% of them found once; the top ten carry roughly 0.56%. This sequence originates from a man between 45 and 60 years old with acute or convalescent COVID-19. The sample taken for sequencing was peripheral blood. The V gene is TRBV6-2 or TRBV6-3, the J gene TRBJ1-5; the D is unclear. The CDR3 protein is CASSAQRGSNQPQHF. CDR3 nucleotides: TGTGCCAGCAGCGCACAACGGGGTTCCAATCAGCCCCAGCATTTT.